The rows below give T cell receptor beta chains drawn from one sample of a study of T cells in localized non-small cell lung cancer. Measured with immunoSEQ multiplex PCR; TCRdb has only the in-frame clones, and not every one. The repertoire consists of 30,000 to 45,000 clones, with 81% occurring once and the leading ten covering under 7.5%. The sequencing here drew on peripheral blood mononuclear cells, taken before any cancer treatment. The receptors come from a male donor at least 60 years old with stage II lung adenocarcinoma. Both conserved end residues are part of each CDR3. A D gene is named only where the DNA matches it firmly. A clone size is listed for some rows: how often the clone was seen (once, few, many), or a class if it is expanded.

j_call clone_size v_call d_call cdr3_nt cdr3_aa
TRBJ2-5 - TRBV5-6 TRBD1 TGTGCCAGCAGCCTGGGACAGGGACGTCAAGAGACCCAGTACTTC CASSLGQGRQETQYF
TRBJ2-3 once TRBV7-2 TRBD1 TGTGCCAGCAGTTACACAGGGGGCGGCCCCACAGATACGCAGTATTTT CASSYTGGGPTDTQYF
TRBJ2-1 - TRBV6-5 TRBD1 TGTGCCAGCACTCCGGGACAGACTTACAATGAGCAGTTCTTC CASTPGQTYNEQFF
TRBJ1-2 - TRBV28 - TGTGCCAGCAGTTTCCCTCGGACACCCCGGAGCTATGGCTACACCTTC CASSFPRTPRSYGYTF
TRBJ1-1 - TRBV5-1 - TGCGCCAGCAGCTTTCGAATCTCCACTGAAGCTTTCTTT CASSFRISTEAFF
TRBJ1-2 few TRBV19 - TGTGCCAGTAGTATAGATCGTAGGGGAACAGGTGGCTACACCTTC CASSIDRRGTGGYTF
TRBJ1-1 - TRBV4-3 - TGCGCCAGCAGCCAAAATATCGACACTGAAGCTTTCTTT CASSQNIDTEAFF
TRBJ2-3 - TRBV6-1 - TGTGCCAGCAGCCTGGACACAGATACGCAGTATTTT CASSLDTDTQYF
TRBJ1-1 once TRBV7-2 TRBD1 TGTGCCAGCAGCTTCCTCGGGACAGCCTCCGCTTTCTTT CASSFLGTASAFF
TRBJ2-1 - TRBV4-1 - TGCGCCAGCAGCCGCTCCTCGGGGGACCGGATGATCAATGAGCAGTTCTTC CASSRSSGDRMINEQFF
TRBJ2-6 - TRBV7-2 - TGTGCCAGCAGCTTAAAATCTGGGGCCAACGTCCTGACTTTC CASSLKSGANVLTF
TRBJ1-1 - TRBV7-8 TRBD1 TGTGCCAGCAGCTTAGCGTCAGGGGGCACGGGCACTGAAGCTTTCTTT CASSLASGGTGTEAFF
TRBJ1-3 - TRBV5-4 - TGTGCCAGCAGCTTGGGGCAGGCTTCCGGAAACACCATATATTTT CASSLGQASGNTIYF
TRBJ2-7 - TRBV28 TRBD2 TGTGCCAGCACAAAGGGACTAGAGCCCTACGAGCAGTACTTC CASTKGLEPYEQYF
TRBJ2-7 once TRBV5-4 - TGTGCCAGCAGCTCAACGGGGGGACACTACGAGCAGTACTTC CASSSTGGHYEQYF
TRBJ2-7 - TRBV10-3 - TGTGCCATCAGTGACCCATCGCTCTTGACCTCCTACGAGCAGTACTTC CAISDPSLLTSYEQYF
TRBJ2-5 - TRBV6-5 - TGTGCCAGCAGGAAGGGCGGCGGAGAGACCCAGTACTTC CASRKGGGETQYF
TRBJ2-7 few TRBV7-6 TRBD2 TGTGCCAGCGGCAGCGGGGCCGCCTACGAGCAGTACTTC CASGSGAAYEQYF
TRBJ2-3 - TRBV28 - TGTGCCAGCAGTTTTGGGGCAGGGCTAAGCACAGATACGCAGTATTTT CASSFGAGLSTDTQYF
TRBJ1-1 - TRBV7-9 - TGTGCCAGCAGCTTAAGTCCTAGTGTACAACTTGAAGCTTTCTTT CASSLSPSVQLEAFF
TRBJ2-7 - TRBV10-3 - TGTGCCATCAGTGAGTCGGTAGTTCGCGAAAGCTCCTACGAGCAGTACTTC CAISESVVRESSYEQYF
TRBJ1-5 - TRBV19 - TGTGCCAGTACCCTGGCAGGAAACAATCAGCCCCAGCATTTT CASTLAGNNQPQHF